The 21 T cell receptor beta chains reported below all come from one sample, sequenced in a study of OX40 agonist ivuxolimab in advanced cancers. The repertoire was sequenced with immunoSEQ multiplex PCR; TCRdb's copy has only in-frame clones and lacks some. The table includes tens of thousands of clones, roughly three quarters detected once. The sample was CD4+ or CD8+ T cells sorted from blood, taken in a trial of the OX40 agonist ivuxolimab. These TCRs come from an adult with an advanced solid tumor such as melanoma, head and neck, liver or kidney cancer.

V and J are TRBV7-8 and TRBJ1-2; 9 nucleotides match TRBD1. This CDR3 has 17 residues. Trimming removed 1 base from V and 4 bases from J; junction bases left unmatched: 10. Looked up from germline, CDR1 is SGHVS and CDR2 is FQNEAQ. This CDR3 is CASSLVGGTGNFYGYTF. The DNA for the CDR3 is TGTGCCAGCAGCTTAGTAGGAGGGACAGGGAATTTCTATGGCTACACCTTC.

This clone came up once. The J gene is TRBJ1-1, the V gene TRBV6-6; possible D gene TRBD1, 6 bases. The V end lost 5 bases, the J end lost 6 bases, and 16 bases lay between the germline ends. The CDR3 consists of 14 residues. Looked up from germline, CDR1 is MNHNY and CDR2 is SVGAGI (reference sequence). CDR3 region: CASSANQGHAEAFF. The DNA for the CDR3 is TGTGCCAGCAGTGCAAACCAGGGGCACGCTGAAGCTTTCTTT.

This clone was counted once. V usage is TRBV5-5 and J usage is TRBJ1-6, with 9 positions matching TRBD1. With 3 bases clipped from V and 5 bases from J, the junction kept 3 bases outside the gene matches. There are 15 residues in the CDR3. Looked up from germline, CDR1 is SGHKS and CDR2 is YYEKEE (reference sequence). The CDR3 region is CASSSRTGDNSPLHF. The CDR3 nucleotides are TGTGCCAGCAGCTCGAGGACAGGGGATAATTCACCCCTCCACTTT. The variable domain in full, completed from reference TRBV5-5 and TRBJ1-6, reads DAGVTQSPTHLIKTRGQQVTLRCSPISGHKSVSWYQQVLGQGPQFIFQYYEKEERGRGNFPDRFSARQFPNYSSELNVNALLLGDSALYLCASSSRTGDNSPLHFGNGTRLTVT.

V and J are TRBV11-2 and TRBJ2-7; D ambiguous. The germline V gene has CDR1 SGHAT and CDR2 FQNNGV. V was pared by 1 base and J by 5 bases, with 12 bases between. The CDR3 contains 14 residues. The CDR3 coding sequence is TGTGCCAGCAGCTTAGTGAGCATCCCCCACGAGCAGTACTTC. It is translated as CASSLVSIPHEQYF.

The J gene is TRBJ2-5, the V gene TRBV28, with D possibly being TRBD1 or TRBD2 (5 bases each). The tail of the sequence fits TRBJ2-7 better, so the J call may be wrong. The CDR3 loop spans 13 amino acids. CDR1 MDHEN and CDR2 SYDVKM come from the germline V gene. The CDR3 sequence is CASSFRGRGEQYF. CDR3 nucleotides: TGTGCCAGCAGTTTTAGGGGACGTGGCGAGCAGTACTTC.

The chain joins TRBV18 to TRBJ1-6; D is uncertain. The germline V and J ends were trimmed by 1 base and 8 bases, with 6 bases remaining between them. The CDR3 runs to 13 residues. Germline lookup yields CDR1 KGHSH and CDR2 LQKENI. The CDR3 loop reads CASSPQTYSPLHF. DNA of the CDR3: TGTGCCAGCTCACCACAAACCTATTCACCCCTCCACTTT.

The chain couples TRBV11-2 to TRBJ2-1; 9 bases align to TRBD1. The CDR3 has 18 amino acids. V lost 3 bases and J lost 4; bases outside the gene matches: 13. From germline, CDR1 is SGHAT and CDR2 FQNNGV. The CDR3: CASSFRPVTGTGYNEQFF. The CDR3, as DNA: TGTGCCAGCAGCTTCCGTCCCGTAACCGGGACAGGGTACAATGAGCAGTTCTTC.

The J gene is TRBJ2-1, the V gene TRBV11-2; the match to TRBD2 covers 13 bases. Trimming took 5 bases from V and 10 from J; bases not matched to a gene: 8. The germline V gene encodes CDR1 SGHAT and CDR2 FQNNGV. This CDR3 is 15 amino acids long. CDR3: CASSLTSGRAGEQFF. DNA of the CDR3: TGTGCCAGCAGCCTCACTAGCGGGAGGGCCGGGGAGCAGTTCTTC.

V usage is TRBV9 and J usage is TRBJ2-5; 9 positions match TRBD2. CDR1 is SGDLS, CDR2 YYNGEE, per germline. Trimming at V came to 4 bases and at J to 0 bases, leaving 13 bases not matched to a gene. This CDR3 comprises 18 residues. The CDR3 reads CASSPRIKAGGNQETQYF. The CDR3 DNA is TGTGCCAGCAGCCCCCGGATCAAAGCGGGAGGAAACCAAGAGACCCAGTACTTC.

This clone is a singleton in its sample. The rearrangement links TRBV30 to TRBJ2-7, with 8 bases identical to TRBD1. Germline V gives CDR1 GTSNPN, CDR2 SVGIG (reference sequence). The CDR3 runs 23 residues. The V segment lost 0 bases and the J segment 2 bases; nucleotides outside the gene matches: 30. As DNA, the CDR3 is TGTGCCTGGAGTGTAACGTTTGGGGAAAAAGGACAGGGAGGATTTTCGTGGACCTACGAGCAGTACTTC. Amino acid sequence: CAWSVTFGEKGQGGFSWTYEQYF. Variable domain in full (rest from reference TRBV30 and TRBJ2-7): SQTIHQWPATLVQPVGSPLSLECTVEGTSNPNLYWYRQAAGRGLQLLFYSVGIGQISSEVPQNLSASRPQDRQFILSSKKLLLSDSGFYLCAWSVTFGEKGQGGFSWTYEQYFGPGTRLTVT.

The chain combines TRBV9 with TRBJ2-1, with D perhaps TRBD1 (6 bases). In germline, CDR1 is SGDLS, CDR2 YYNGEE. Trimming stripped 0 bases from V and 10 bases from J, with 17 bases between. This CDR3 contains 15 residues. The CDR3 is CASSVASRPTGEQFF. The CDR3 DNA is TGTGCCAGCAGCGTAGCTTCTCGACCTACAGGGGAGCAGTTCTTC.

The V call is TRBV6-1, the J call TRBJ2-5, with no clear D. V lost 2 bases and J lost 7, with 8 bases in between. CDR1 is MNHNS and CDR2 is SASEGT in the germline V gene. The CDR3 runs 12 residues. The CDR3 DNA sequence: TGTGCCAGCAGTGAAAATATTGGGACCCAGTACTTC. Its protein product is CASSENIGTQYF.

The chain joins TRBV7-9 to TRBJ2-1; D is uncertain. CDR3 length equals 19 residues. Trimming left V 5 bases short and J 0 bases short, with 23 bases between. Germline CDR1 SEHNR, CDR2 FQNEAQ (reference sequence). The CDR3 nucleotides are TGTGCCAGCAGCCTAGGCCGCCTTTTTGAGCGTAGCTCCTACAATGAGCAGTTCTTC. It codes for CASSLGRLFERSSYNEQFF.

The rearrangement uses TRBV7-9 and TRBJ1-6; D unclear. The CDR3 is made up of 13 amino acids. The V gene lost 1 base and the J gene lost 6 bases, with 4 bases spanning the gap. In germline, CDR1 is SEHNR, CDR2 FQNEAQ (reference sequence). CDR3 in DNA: TGTGCCAGCAGCTTAGAGGGTAATTCACCCCTCCACTTT. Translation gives CASSLEGNSPLHF.

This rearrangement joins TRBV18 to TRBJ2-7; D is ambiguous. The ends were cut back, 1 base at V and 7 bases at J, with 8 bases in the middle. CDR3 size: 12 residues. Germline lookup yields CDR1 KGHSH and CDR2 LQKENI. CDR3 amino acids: CASSPQGTEQYF. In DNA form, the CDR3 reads TGTGCCAGCTCACCACAGGGAACGGAGCAGTACTTC. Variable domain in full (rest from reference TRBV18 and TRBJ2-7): NAGVMQNPRHLVRRRGQEARLRCSPMKGHSHVYWYRQLPEEGLKFMVYLQKENIIDESGMPKERFSAEFPKEGPSILRIQQVVRGDSAAYFCASSPQGTEQYFGPGTRLTVT.

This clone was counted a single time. As DNA, the CDR3 is TGTGCCAGCAGTCCCGGGGAGGGAGAGACCCAGTACTTC. This encodes CASSPGEGETQYF. The chain joins TRBV7-9 to TRBJ2-5; 7 bases fit TRBD2. V lost 6 bases to trimming and J lost 4 bases; unmatched junction nucleotides: 5. The CDR3 loop spans 13 amino acids. Looked up from germline, CDR1 is SEHNR and CDR2 is FQNEAQ (reference sequence).

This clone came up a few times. CDR3 loop: CASSRSVRAGTIGDTQYF. For the CDR3, the DNA is TGTGCCAGCAGCAGATCTGTTCGAGCGGGGACCATCGGAGATACGCAGTATTTT. V usage is TRBV7-2 and J usage is TRBJ2-3; 7 bases fit TRBD2. CDR1 SGHTA and CDR2 FQGNSA come from the germline V gene. CDR3 length equals 18 residues. V was pared by 5 bases and J by 5 bases, with 19 bases of the junction left unmatched.

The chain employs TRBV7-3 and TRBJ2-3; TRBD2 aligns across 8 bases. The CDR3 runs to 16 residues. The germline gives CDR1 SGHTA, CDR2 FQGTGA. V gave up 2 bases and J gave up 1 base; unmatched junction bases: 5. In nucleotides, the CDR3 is TGTGCCAGCAGCTTATATGGACTAGCCCGCACAGATACGCAGTATTTT. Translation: CASSLYGLARTDTQYF.

CDR3 residues: CASSPSSGGTQYF. The DNA for the CDR3 is TGTGCCAGCAGCCCCTCAAGTGGTGGTACGCAGTATTTT. The chain has TRBV28 and TRBJ2-3; D is unclear. Germline CDR1 is MDHEN and CDR2 is SYDVKM. The CDR3 consists of 13 residues. V dropped 6 bases and J dropped 8 bases, with 15 bases sitting between them.

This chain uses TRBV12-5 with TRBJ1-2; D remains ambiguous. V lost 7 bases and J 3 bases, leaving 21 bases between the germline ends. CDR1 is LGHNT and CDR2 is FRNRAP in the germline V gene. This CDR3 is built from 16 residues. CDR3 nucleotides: TGTGCTAGTGTTCCATCCGACACTTCTCGGGACTATGGCTACACCTTC. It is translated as CASVPSDTSRDYGYTF.

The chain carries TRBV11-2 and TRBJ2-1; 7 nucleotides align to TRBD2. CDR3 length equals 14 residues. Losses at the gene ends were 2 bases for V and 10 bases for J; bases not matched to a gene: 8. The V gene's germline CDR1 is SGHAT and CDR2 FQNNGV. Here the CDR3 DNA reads TGTGCCAGCAGCTTAATCGTGCCGGGACTAGAGCAGTTCTTC. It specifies CASSLIVPGLEQFF.